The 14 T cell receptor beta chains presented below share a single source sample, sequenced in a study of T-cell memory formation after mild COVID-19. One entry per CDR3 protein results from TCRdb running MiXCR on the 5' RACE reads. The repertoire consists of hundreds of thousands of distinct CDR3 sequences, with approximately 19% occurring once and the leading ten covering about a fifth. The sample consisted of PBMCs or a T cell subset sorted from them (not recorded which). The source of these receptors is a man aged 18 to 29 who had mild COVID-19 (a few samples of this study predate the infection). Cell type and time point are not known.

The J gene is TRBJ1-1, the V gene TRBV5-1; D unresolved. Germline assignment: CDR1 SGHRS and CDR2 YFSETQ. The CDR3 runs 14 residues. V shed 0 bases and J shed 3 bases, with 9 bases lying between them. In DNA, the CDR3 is TGCGCCAGCAGCTTGGGGGGAGAGTACACTGAAGCTTTCTTT. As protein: CASSLGGEYTEAFF.

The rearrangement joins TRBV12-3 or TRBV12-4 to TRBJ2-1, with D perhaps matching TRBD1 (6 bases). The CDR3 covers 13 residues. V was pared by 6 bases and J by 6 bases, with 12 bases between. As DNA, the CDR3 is TGTGCCAGCAGGCAGGGGCGCATCAATGAGCAGTTCTTC. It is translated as CASRQGRINEQFF.

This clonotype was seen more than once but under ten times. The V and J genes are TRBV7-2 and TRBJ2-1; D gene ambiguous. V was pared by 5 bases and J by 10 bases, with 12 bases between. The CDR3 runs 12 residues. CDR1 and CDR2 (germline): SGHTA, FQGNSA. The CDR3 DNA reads TGTGCCAGCAGCCCGCGGACGGACGAGCAGTTCTTC. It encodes CASSPRTDEQFF. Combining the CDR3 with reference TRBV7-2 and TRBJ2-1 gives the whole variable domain GAGVSQSPSNKVTEKGKDVELRCDPISGHTALYWYRQSLGQGLEFLIYFQGNSAPDKSGLPSDRFSAERTGGSVSTLTIQRTQQEDSAVYLCASSPRTDEQFFGPGTRLTVL.

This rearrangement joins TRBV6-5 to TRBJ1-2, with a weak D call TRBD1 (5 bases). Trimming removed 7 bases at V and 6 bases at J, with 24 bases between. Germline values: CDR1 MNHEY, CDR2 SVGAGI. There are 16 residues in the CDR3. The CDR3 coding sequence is TGTGCCAGCAATCCATCGGGCCGGGGCGTCAAAAATGGCTACACCTTC. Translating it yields CASNPSGRGVKNGYTF.

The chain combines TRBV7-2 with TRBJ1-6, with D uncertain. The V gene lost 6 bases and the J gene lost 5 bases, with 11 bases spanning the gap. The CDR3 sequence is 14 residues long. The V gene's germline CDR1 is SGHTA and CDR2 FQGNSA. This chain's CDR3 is CASRRNGNNSPLHF. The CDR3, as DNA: TGTGCCAGCAGACGAAACGGAAATAATTCACCCCTCCACTTT. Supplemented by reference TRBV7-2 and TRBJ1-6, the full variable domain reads GAGVSQSPSNKVTEKGKDVELRCDPISGHTALYWYRQSLGQGLEFLIYFQGNSAPDKSGLPSDRFSAERTGGSVSTLTIQRTQQEDSAVYLCASRRNGNNSPLHFGNGTRLTVT.

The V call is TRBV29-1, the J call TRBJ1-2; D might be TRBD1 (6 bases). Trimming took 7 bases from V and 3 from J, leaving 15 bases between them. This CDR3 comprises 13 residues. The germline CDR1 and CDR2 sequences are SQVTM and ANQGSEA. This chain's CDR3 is CSALGQTHYGYTF. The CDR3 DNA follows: TGCAGCGCACTCGGACAGACGCACTATGGCTACACCTTC.

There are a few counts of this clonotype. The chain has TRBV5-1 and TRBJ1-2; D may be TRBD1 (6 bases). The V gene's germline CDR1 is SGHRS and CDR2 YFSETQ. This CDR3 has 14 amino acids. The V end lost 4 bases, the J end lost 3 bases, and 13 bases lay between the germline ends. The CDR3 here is CASSPGVVYYGYTF. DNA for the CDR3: TGCGCCAGCAGCCCAGGGGTGGTTTACTATGGCTACACCTTC.

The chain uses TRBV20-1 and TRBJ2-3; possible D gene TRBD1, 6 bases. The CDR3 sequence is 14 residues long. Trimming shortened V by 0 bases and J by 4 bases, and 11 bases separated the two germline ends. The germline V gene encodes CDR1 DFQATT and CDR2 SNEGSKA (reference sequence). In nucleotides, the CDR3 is TGCAGTGCTAGAGAAACAGGGATGTCAGATACGCAGTATTTT. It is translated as CSARETGMSDTQYF.

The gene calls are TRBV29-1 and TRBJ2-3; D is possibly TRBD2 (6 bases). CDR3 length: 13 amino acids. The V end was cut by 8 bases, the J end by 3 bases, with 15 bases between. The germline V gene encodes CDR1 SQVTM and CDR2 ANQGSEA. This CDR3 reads CSSSRSGTDTQYF. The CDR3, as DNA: TGCAGCTCCTCGAGGAGCGGGACAGATACGCAGTATTTT.

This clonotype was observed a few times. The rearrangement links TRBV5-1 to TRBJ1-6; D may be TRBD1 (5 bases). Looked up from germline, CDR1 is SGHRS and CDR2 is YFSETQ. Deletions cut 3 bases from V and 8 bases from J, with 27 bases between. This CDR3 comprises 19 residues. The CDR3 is CASSSDYGFGGGKYSPLHF. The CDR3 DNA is TGCGCCAGCAGCTCCGATTATGGCTTCGGCGGGGGGAAGTATTCACCCCTCCACTTT.

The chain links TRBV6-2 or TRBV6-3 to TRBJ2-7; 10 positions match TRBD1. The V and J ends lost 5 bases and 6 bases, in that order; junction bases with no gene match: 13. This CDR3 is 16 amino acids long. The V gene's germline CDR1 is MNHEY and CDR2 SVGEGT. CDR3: CASSLASTGGTVEQYV. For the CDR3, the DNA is TGTGCCAGCAGTCTTGCTTCGACAGGGGGCACGGTCGAGCAGTACGTC.

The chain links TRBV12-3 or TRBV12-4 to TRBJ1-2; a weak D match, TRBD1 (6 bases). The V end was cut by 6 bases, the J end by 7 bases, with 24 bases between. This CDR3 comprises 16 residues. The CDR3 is CASRPGQQGSPFGYTF. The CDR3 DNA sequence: TGTGCCAGCAGACCCGGACAACAGGGCTCCCCCTTTGGCTACACCTTC.

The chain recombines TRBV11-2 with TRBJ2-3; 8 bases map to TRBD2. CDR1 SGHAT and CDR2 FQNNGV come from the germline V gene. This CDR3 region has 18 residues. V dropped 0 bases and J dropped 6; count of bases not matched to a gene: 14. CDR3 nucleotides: TGTGCCAGCAGCTTAGAATGGCTAGCGGGCACCGCGGGGGATACGCAGTATTTT. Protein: CASSLEWLAGTAGDTQYF.

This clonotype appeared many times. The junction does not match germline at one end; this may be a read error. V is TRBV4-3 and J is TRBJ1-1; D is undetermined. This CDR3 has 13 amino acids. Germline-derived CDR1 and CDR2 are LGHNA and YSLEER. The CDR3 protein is CASSQDLNTEAFF. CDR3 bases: TGTGCCAGCAGCCAGGACTTGAACACTGAAGCTTTCTTT.